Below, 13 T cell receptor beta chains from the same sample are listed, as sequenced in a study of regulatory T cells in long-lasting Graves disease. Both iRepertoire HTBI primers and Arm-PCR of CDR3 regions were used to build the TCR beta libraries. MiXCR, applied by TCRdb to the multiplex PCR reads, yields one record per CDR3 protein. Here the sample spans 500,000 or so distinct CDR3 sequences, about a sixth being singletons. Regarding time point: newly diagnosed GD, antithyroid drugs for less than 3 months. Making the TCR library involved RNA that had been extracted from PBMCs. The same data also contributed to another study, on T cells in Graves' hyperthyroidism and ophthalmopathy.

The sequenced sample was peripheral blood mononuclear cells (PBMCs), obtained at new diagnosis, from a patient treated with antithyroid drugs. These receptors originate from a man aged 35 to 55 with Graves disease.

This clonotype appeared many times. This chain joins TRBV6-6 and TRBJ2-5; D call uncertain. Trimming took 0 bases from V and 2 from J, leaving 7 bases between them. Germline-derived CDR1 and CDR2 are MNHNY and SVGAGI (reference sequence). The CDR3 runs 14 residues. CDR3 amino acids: CASSYSSGQETQYF. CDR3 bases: TGTGCCAGCAGTTACTCGAGTGGGCAAGAGACCCAGTACTTC.

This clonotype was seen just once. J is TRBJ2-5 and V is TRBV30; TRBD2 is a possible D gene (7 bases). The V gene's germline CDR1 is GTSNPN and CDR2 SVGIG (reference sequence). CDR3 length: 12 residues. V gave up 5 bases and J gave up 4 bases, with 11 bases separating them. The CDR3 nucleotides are TGTGCCTGGGGAAGGGGGGGAGAGACCCAGTACTTC. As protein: CAWGRGGETQYF.

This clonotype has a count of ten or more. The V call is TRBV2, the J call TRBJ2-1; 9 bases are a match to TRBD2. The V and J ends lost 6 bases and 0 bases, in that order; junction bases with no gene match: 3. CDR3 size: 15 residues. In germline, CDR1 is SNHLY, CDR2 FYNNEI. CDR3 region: CASRGSGSSYNEQFF. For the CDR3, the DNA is TGTGCCAGCAGGGGTAGCGGGAGCTCCTACAATGAGCAGTTCTTC.

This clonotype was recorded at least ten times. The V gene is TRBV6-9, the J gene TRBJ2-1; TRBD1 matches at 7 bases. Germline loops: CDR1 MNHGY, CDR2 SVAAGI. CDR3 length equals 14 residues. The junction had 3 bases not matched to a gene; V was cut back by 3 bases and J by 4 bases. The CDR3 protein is CASSYQGQYNEQFF. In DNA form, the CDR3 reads TGTGCCAGCAGTTACCAGGGACAGTACAATGAGCAGTTCTTC.

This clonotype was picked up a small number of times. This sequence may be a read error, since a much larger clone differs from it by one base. CDR3 region: CASSELYPGKLFF. In nucleotides, the CDR3 is TGTGCCAGCAGTGAGCTTTATCCCGGGAAGCTGTTTTTT. The chain employs TRBV2 and TRBJ2-2; TRBD2 is a possible D gene (5 bases). This CDR3 spans 13 amino acids. Germline V gives CDR1 SNHLY, CDR2 FYNNEI.

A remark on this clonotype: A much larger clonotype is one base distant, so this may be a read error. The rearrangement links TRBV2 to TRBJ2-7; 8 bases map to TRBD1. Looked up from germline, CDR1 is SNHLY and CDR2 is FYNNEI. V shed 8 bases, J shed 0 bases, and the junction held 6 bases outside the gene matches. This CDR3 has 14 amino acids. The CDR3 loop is CASLGTGTSYEQYF. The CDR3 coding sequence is TGTGCCAGCCTCGGGACAGGAACCTCCTACGAGCAGTACTTC.

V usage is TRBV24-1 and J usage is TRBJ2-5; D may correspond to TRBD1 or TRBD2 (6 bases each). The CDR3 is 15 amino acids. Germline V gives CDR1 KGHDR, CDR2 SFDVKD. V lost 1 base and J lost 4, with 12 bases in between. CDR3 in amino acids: CATSDLWRGAETQYF. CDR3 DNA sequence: TGTGCCACCAGTGATTTATGGAGGGGGGCAGAGACCCAGTACTTC.

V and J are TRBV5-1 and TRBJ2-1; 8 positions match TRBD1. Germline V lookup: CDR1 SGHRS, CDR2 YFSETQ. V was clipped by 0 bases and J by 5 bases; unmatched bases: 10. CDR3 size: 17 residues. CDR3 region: CASSLDRRRDRNNEQFF. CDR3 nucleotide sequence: TGCGCCAGCAGCTTGGACCGGAGAAGGGACAGGAACAATGAGCAGTTCTTC.

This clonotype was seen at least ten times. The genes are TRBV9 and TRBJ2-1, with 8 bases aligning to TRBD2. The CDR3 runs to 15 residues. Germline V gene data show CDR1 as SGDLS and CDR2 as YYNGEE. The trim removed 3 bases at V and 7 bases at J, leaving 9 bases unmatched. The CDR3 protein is CASSAGGGAQNEQFF. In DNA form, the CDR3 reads TGTGCCAGCAGCGCCGGGGGGGGAGCCCAGAATGAGCAGTTCTTC. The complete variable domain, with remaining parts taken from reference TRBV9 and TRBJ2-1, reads DSGVTQTPKHLITATGQRVTLRCSPRSGDLSVYWYQQSLDQGLQFLIQYYNGEERAKGNILERFSAQQFPDLHSELNLSSLELGDSALYFCASSAGGGAQNEQFFGPGTRLTVL.

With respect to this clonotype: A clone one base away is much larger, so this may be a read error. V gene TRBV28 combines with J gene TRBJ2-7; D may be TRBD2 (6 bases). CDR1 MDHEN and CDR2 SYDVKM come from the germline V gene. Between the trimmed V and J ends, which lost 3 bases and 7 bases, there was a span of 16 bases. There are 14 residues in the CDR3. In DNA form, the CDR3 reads TGTGCCAGCAGTTTCGGGGGAAATCGGATTGAGCAGTACTTC. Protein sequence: CASSFGGNRIEQYF. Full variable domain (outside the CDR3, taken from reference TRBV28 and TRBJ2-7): DVKVTQSSRYLVKRTGEKVFLECVQDMDHENMFWYRQDPGLGLRLIYFSYDVKMKEKGDIPEGYSVSREKKERFSLILESASTNQTSMYLCASSFGGNRIEQYFGPGTRLTVT.

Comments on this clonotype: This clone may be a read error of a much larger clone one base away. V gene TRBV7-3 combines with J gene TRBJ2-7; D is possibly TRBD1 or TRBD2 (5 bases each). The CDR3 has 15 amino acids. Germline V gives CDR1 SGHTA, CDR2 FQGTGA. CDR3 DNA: TGTGCCAGCAGCGACTCTGGGACGGGACCCTACGAGCAGCACTTC. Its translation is CASSDSGTGPYEQHF.

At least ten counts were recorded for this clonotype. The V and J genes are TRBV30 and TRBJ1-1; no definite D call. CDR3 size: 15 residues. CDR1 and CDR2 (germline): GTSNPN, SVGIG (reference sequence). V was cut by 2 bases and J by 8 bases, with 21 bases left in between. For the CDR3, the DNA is TGTGCCTGGAGTCCGACCGGATGGGTGGGGTCCGAAGCTTTCTTT. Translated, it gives CAWSPTGWVGSEAFF.

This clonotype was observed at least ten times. In DNA, the CDR3 is TGTGCCAGCAGCTTGGCTAGCGGGAGCTGGTACAATGAGCAGTTCTTC. Translated: CASSLASGSWYNEQFF. V and J are TRBV5-6 and TRBJ2-1; TRBD2 matches 10 bases. Germline V gene data show CDR1 as SGHDT and CDR2 as YYEEEE. The ends lost 0 bases at V and 4 bases at J; junction bases unmatched: 4. The CDR3 runs 16 residues.